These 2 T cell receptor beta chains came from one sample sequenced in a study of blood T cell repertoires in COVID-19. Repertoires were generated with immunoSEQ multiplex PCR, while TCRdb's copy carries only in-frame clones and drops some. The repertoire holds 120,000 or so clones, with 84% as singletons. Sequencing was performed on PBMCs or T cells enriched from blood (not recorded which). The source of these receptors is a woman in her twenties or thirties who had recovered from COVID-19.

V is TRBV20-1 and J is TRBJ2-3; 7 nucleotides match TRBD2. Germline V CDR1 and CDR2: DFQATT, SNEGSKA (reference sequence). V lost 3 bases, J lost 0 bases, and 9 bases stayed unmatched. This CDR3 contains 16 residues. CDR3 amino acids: CSASRFGLESTDTQYF. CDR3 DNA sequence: TGCAGTGCTAGTCGTTTCGGACTAGAGAGCACAGATACGCAGTATTTT.

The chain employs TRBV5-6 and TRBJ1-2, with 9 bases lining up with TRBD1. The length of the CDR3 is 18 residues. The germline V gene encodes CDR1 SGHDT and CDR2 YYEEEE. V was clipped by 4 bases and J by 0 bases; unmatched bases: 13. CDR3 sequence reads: CASSLQSRDRASNYGYTF. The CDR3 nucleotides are TGTGCCAGCAGCCTACAGTCCCGGGACAGGGCTTCTAACTATGGCTACACCTTC.